The 28 T cell receptor beta chains below were found in one sample sequenced in a study of shared clonotypes between healthy human individuals. Some clones are missing from TCRdb's copy, which holds only in-frame ones; the method was immunoSEQ multiplex PCR. This table has nearly 500,000 clones, 76% appearing once. The material sequenced was PBMCs. Receptors were obtained from a woman aged 40 to 49 in good health. Some clones in this sample may be carry-over from other donors' samples.

The chain uses TRBV18 and TRBJ1-4; D is uncertain. CDR3 length: 16 amino acids. Germline values: CDR1 KGHSH, CDR2 LQKENI. Trimming removed 4 bases from V and 6 bases from J, with 18 bases in between. CDR3 bases: TGTGCCAGCTCACTTCGCATGGGAGCGAATGATGAAAAACTGTTTTTT. The encoded protein is CASSLRMGANDEKLFF.

V usage is TRBV4-2 and J usage is TRBJ1-1; no clear D gene. V was clipped by 4 bases and J by 3 bases, with 18 bases between them. The CDR3 spans 16 residues. CDR1 LGHNA and CDR2 YNFKEQ come from the germline V gene. The CDR3 reads CASSPDPGRTDTEAFF. CDR3 sequence (DNA): TGTGCCAGCAGCCCCGATCCCGGCAGGACGGACACTGAAGCTTTCTTT.

This sequence joins TRBV15 and TRBJ2-2, with D possibly being TRBD1 (7 bases). The CDR3 has 15 residues. CDR1 is LNHNV, CDR2 YYDKDF, per germline (reference sequence). V lost 5 bases, J lost 0 bases, and 10 bases lay in between. The DNA for the CDR3 is TGTGCCACCAGCGGCGGGACAGCGAACACCGGGGAGCTGTTTTTT. This encodes CATSGGTANTGELFF.

This clone was detected only once. The chain has TRBV4-1 and TRBJ1-1, with 8 bases aligning to TRBD1. Germline V gene data show CDR1 as MGHRA and CDR2 as YSYEKL. V lost 4 bases and J lost 11; bases outside the gene matches: 12. The CDR3 runs to 14 residues. The CDR3 loop reads CASSPHRDRRSAFF. The CDR3, as DNA: TGCGCCAGCAGCCCCCACCGGGACAGGAGGTCTGCTTTCTTT.

This clone occurred a few times. The chain uses TRBV6-4 and TRBJ1-3; no definite D call. Germline V CDR1 and CDR2: MRHNA, SNTAGT. The CDR3 extends over 13 amino acids. Between the trimmed V and J ends, which lost 4 bases and 0 bases, there was a span of 4 bases. CDR3 in amino acids: CASSADSGNTIYF. The CDR3, as DNA: TGTGCCAGCAGTGCGGACTCTGGAAACACCATATATTTT.

A note on this clone: Other DNA sequences within the sample encode an identical CDR3. The V and J genes are TRBV11-2 and TRBJ2-1; D not certain. The CDR3 consists of 13 residues. V was cut by 0 bases and J by 6 bases, with 6 bases left in between. Germline lookup yields CDR1 SGHAT and CDR2 FQNNGV. The CDR3 nucleotides are TGTGCCAGCAGCTTAGATCGAGGCAATGAGCAGTTCTTC. It is translated as CASSLDRGNEQFF.

The chain employs TRBV2 and TRBJ1-5; no clear D gene. With 4 bases removed from V and 2 bases from J, the gap between germline ends came to 9 bases. This CDR3 contains 14 residues. Per germline, CDR1 SNHLY and CDR2 FYNNEI. The CDR3 coding sequence is TGTGCCAGCAGTGGGTCTACCCGCAATCAGCCCCAGCATTTT. Its translation: CASSGSTRNQPQHF.

This rearrangement joins TRBV6-6 to TRBJ2-2; D is possibly TRBD1 (5 bases). The V gene's germline CDR1 is MNHNY and CDR2 SVGAGI (reference sequence). The CDR3 is made up of 15 amino acids. With 7 bases removed from V and 3 bases from J, the gap between germline ends came to 15 bases. The CDR3 sequence is CASKQGARDTGELFF. The CDR3 DNA reads as TGTGCCAGCAAGCAAGGGGCAAGGGACACCGGGGAGCTGTTTTTT.

This sequence joins TRBV5-6 and TRBJ2-2; no clear D. V gave up 5 bases and J gave up 2 bases, with 10 bases separating them. The CDR3 is 14 amino acids. Germline CDR1 SGHDT, CDR2 YYEEEE. This CDR3 reads CASRLGFNTGELFF. CDR3 nucleotides: TGTGCCAGCAGGCTAGGGTTCAACACCGGGGAGCTGTTTTTT.

The V call is TRBV7-2, the J call TRBJ2-2, with TRBD2 matching 8 bases. The CDR3 length is 14 residues. Trimming at V came to 5 bases and at J to 5 bases, leaving 4 bases not matched to a gene. In germline, CDR1 is SGHTA, CDR2 FQGNSA. This CDR3 is CASSGLADTGELFF. CDR3 DNA sequence: TGTGCCAGCAGCGGACTAGCAGATACCGGGGAGCTGTTTTTT.

Only a few counts were recorded for this clone. The rearrangement joins TRBV2 to TRBJ2-1; D remains unclear. V was clipped by 2 bases and J by 16 bases, with 9 bases between them. Germline CDR1 reads SNHLY; CDR2 reads FYNNEI. The CDR3 sequence is 10 residues long. DNA of the CDR3: TGTGCCAGCAGTGAACCAGATCAATTCTTC. Encoded protein: CASSEPDQFF.

For the CDR3, the DNA is TGCGCCAGCAGCTTGGAGACGGATGAGCAGTTCTTC. Its translation is CASSLETDEQFF. The gene calls are TRBV5-1 and TRBJ2-1; the D is unclear. This CDR3 spans 12 amino acids. Germline V gene lookup returns CDR1 SGHRS and CDR2 YFSETQ. V was shortened by 0 bases and J by 8 bases, with 6 bases between the two germline ends. Supplemented by reference TRBV5-1 and TRBJ2-1, the full variable domain reads KAGVTQTPRYLIKTRGQQVTLSCSPISGHRSVSWYQQTPGQGLQFLFEYFSETQRNKGNFPGRFSGRQFSNSRSEMNVSTLELGDSALYLCASSLETDEQFFGPGTRLTVL.

The chain uses TRBV19 and TRBJ1-5, with no clear D. Trimming took off 5 bases at V and 1 base at J, with 21 bases between the two ends. CDR1 and CDR2 (germline): LNHDA, SQIVND (reference sequence). The CDR3 is 18 residues long. Written as DNA, the CDR3 is TGTGCCAGTAGTGACGACCGGACCTCGTCAAAGAGCAATCAGCCCCAGCATTTT. This sequence encodes CASSDDRTSSKSNQPQHF.

The rearrangement uses TRBV6-6 and TRBJ2-1, with TRBD2 matching over 12 bases. The V and J ends lost 6 bases and 8 bases, in that order; junction bases with no gene match: 8. In germline, CDR1 is MNHNY, CDR2 SVGAGI (reference sequence). The CDR3 loop spans 15 amino acids. The CDR3 loop is CASSPLAGGPYEQFF. The CDR3 nucleotides read TGTGCCAGCAGCCCCCTAGCGGGAGGGCCATATGAGCAGTTCTTC.

The V gene is TRBV27, the J gene TRBJ1-2; D call uncertain. The CDR3 sequence is 18 residues long. V was cut by 2 bases and J by 0 bases, with 19 bases left in between. The germline V gene encodes CDR1 MNHEY and CDR2 SMNVEV (reference sequence). The CDR3 sequence is CASSLLPSPAASNYGYTF. The DNA of the CDR3 is TGTGCCAGCAGTTTACTCCCAAGCCCGGCAGCTTCTAACTATGGCTACACCTTC.

This clone has a single count. The chain links TRBV27 to TRBJ2-5, with D perhaps TRBD1 or TRBD2 (5 bases each). CDR1 and CDR2 (germline): MNHEY, SMNVEV (reference sequence). This CDR3 has 14 amino acids. V shed 6 bases and J shed 4 bases, with 15 bases lying between them. DNA for the CDR3: TGTGCCAGCAGGTTTTCGGGGCAGGGAGAGACCCAGTACTTC. The encoded protein is CASRFSGQGETQYF.

This chain uses TRBV28 with TRBJ2-7; the D gene is possibly TRBD2 (5 bases). Germline CDR1 and CDR2: MDHEN and SYDVKM. The CDR3 is 13 residues long. V was shortened by 7 bases and J by 3 bases, with 13 bases between the two germline ends. The CDR3 region has the DNA TGTGCCAGCACCGGTAGCGTAAACTACGAGCAGTACTTC. It yields the protein CASTGSVNYEQYF.

This chain links TRBV9 with TRBJ2-1; 12 bases are shared with TRBD2. The CDR3 totals 17 residues. Germline CDR1 SGDLS, CDR2 YYNGEE. The ends lost 3 bases at V and 8 bases at J; junction bases unmatched: 12. CDR3 residues: CASSDGLAGNWGDEQFF. The CDR3 region has the DNA TGTGCCAGCAGCGATGGACTAGCGGGAAATTGGGGGGATGAGCAGTTCTTC.

The rearrangement joins TRBV7-3 to TRBJ1-4; perhaps TRBD1 as D (5 bases). The ends were cut back, 5 bases at V and 8 bases at J, with 12 bases in the middle. The CDR3 contains 13 residues. Germline V gene lookup returns CDR1 SGHTA and CDR2 FQGTGA. This chain's CDR3 is CASSRDVGEKLFF. CDR3 coding DNA: TGTGCCAGCAGCCGGGACGTCGGGGAAAAACTGTTTTTT. Looking up the rest from reference TRBV7-3 and TRBJ1-4 gives the full variable domain: GAGVSQTPSNKVTEKGKYVELRCDPISGHTALYWYRQSLGQGPEFLIYFQGTGAADDSGLPNDRFFAVRPEGSVSTLKIQRTERGDSAVYLCASSRDVGEKLFFGSGTQLSVL.

This rearrangement joins TRBV7-9 to TRBJ2-1; possible D gene TRBD2, 7 bases. V dropped 3 bases and J dropped 7 bases, with 16 bases sitting between them. There are 15 residues in the CDR3. CDR1 and CDR2 (germline): SEHNR, FQNEAQ (reference sequence). In DNA form, the CDR3 reads TGTGCCAGCAGCTTGATAGCGCGGGGGCGAAATGAGCAGTTCTTC. This sequence encodes CASSLIARGRNEQFF.

This chain joins TRBV6-6 and TRBJ2-3; D is possibly TRBD1 (6 bases). This CDR3 region has 13 residues. Germline V CDR1 and CDR2: MNHNY, SVGAGI (reference sequence). Trimming took 5 bases from V and 4 from J, leaving 10 bases between them. CDR3 bases: TGTGCCAGCAGTGGACAGACCCCAGATACGCAGTATTTT. It codes for CASSGQTPDTQYF.

The genes are TRBV5-1 and TRBJ2-7; D is ambiguous. V lost 3 bases to trimming and J lost 5 bases, with 21 bases between them. CDR1 is SGHRS, CDR2 YFSETQ, per germline. This CDR3 is built from 16 residues. CDR3 DNA: TGCGCCAGCAGCTCGTGGCAGGTCAGTGGGCACCACGAGCAGTACTTC. It codes for CASSSWQVSGHHEQYF.

The rearrangement uses TRBV11-3 and TRBJ2-2; D may correspond to TRBD1 or TRBD2 (5 bases each). The CDR3 loop spans 18 amino acids. Germline CDR1 and CDR2: SGHNT and YENEEA. V shed 2 bases and J shed 1 base, with 17 bases lying between them. CDR3 coding DNA: TGTGCCAGCAGCTTAAGCCTCCTCGGGACGGTGAACACCGGGGAGCTGTTTTTT. It encodes CASSLSLLGTVNTGELFF.

Note on this clone: This sample includes further DNA sequences coding for the same CDR3. The chain carries TRBV7-3 and TRBJ2-3; perhaps TRBD2 as D (7 bases). The germline CDR1 and CDR2 sequences are SGHTA and FQGTGA. Trimming took off 6 bases at V and 4 bases at J, with 11 bases between the two ends. The CDR3 is 13 amino acids. The CDR3 reads CASSPGGADTQYF. CDR3 bases: TGTGCCAGCAGTCCGGGGGGCGCAGATACGCAGTATTTT.

The CDR3 DNA reads TGTGCCAGCTCACCACCCTTTTGGCCAGGTCCGAGCGAAGCTTTCTTT. Translating it yields CASSPPFWPGPSEAFF. The gene calls are TRBV18 and TRBJ1-1, with no clear D. Germline CDR1 and CDR2: KGHSH and LQKENI. V dropped 0 bases and J dropped 8 bases, with 19 bases sitting between them. This CDR3 has 16 residues.

The chain carries TRBV19 and TRBJ1-1, with TRBD1 matching over 9 bases. V trimming: 6 bases; J trimming: 5 bases; junction bases outside the gene matches: 13. The V gene's germline CDR1 is LNHDA and CDR2 SQIVND (reference sequence). The CDR3 is made up of 16 amino acids. The CDR3 here is CASRRRDTGGGTEAFF. CDR3 bases: TGTGCCAGTAGAAGGCGAGACACAGGGGGCGGAACTGAAGCTTTCTTT.

The rearrangement uses TRBV7-2 and TRBJ2-7, with D unclear. Trimming cost V 5 bases and J 1 base, with 9 bases left between them. Germline V gene sequence: CDR1 SGHTA, CDR2 FQGNSA. This CDR3 has 13 residues. The CDR3 loop reads CASSAARSYEQYF. CDR3 bases: TGTGCCAGCAGCGCCGCAAGATCCTACGAGCAGTACTTC.

This rearrangement joins TRBV11-3 to TRBJ1-1; no firm D call. V was pared by 1 base and J by 3 bases, with 12 bases between. This CDR3 is 15 amino acids long. Germline V lookup: CDR1 SGHNT, CDR2 YENEEA. CDR3 in amino acids: CASSLGRGEDTEAFF. CDR3 DNA sequence: TGTGCCAGCAGCTTAGGGCGCGGAGAGGACACTGAAGCTTTCTTT.